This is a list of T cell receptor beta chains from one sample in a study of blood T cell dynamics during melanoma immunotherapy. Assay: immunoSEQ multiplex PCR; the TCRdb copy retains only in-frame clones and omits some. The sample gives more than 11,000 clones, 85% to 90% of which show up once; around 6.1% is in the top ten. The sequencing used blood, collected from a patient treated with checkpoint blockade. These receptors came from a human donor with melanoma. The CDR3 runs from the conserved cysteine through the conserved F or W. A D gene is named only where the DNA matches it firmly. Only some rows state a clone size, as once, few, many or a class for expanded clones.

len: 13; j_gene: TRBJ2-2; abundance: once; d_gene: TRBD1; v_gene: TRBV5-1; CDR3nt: TGCGCCAGCAGCACAGGGGGGTTCGGGGAGCTGTTTTTT; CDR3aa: CASSTGGFGELFF
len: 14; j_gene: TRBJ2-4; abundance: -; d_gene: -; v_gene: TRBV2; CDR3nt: TGTGCCAGCAGTGGGGCGGGATCCTTGAACATTCAGTACTTC; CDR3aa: CASSGAGSLNIQYF
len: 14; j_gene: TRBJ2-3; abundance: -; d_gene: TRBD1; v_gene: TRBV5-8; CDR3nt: TGTGCCAGCAGCTCCTACAGGGGGCAAGATACGCAGTATTTT; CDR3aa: CASSSYRGQDTQYF
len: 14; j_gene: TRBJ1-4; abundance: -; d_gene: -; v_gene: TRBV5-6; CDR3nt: TGTGCCAGCAGCTTTGGACAGCTGGGTGAAAAACTGTTTTTT; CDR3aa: CASSFGQLGEKLFF
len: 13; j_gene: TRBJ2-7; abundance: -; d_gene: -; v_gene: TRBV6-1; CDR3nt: TGTGCCAGCACCCTGGACTACTACTACGAGCAGTACTTC; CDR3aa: CASTLDYYYEQYF
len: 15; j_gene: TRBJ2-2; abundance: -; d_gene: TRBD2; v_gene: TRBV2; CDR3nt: TGTGCCAGCAGTCTAGCGGGGGAGGTCACCGGGGAGCTGTTTTTT; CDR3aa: CASSLAGEVTGELFF
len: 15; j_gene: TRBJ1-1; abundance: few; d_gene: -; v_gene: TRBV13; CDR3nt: TGTGCCAGCAGCTCCACAGGGAGGGTTGGCACTGAAGCTTTCTTT; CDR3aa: CASSSTGRVGTEAFF
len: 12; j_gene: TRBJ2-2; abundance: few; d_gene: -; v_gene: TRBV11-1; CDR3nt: TGTGCCAGCAGCTTAGTGCTCGGGGAGCTGTTTTTT; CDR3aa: CASSLVLGELFF
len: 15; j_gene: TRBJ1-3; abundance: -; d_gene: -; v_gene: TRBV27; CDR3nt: TGTGCCAGCGGGAAACAGGGCGGTGATGGAAACACCATATATTTT; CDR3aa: CASGKQGGDGNTIYF
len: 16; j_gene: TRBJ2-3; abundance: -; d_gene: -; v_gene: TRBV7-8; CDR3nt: TGTGCCAGCAGCTTAGAAATTTCCTGGAGCACAGATACGCAGTATTTT; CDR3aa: CASSLEISWSTDTQYF
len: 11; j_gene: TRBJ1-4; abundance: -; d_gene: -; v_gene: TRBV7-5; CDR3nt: TGTGCCAGAAGCTTGGGAGAAAAACTGTTTTTT; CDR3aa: CARSLGEKLFF
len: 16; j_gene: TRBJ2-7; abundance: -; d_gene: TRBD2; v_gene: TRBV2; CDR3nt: TGTGCCAGCAGTGAAGGGCTAGCGGGGTTCTTAGGTGAGCAGTACTTC; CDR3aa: CASSEGLAGFLGEQYF
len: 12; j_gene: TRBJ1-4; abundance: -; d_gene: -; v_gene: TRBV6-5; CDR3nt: TGTGCCTCTCAATCGGCTAATGAAAAACTGTTTTTT; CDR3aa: CASQSANEKLFF
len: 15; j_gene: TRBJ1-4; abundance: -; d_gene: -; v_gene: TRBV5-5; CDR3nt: TGTGCCAGCAGCTTCGACGGGACACTTAATGAAAAACTGTTTTTT; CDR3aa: CASSFDGTLNEKLFF
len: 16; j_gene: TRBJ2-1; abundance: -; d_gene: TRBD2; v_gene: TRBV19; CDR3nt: TGTGCCAGTAGTATAGCGGGGACTAGCGGGGGAGGTGAGCAGTTCTTC; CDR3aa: CASSIAGTSGGGEQFF
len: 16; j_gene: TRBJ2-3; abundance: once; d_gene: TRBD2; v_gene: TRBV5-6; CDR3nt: TGTGCCAGCAGCTTGGAATTAGCGGGGAGCACAGATACGCAGTATTTT; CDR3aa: CASSLELAGSTDTQYF
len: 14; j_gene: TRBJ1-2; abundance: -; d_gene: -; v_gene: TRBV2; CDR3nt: TGTGCCAGCAGTCCACAGGTGGCTAACTATGGCTACACCTTC; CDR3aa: CASSPQVANYGYTF
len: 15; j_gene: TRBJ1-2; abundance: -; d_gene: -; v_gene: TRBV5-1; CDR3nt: TGCGCCAGCAGCTTGGGAGTGGACGCTAACTATGGCTACACCTTC; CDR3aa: CASSLGVDANYGYTF
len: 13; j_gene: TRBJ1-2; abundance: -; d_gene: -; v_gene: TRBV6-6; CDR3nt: TGTGCCAGCACCCCCCAAAGGAACTATGGCTACACCTTC; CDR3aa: CASTPQRNYGYTF
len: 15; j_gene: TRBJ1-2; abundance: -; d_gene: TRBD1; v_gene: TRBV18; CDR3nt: TGTGCCAGCTCAAAACCGGGACAGACTTTCTATGGCTACACCTTC; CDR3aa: CASSKPGQTFYGYTF
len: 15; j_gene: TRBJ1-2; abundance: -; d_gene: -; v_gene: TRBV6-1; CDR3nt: TGTGCCAGCAGGGCCCGTGGGGGCGCTAACTATGGCTACACCTTC; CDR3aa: CASRARGGANYGYTF
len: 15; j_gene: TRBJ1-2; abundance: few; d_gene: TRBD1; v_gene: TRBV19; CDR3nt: TGTGCCAGTACCACCGGGACAGGCGGATCCTATGGCTACACCTTC; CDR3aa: CASTTGTGGSYGYTF
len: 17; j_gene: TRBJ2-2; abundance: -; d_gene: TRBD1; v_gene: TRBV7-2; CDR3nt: TGTGCCAGCAGCCCAGCGCGGGGACAGGGATACACCGGGGAGCTGTTTTTT; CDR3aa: CASSPARGQGYTGELFF
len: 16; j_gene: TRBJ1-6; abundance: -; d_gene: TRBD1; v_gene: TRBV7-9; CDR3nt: TGTGCCAGCAGCCAAACCGGGACAGGGAATAATTCACCCCTCCACTTT; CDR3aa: CASSQTGTGNNSPLHF
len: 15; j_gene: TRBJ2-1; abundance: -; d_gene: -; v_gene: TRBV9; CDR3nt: TGTGCCAGCAGCGTAGAGGTGGGGGGTTACAATGAGCAGTTCTTC; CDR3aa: CASSVEVGGYNEQFF
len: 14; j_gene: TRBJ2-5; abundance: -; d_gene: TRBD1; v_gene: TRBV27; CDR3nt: TGTGCCAGCAGTTACCGGACAGGCCAAGAGACCCAGTACTTC; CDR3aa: CASSYRTGQETQYF
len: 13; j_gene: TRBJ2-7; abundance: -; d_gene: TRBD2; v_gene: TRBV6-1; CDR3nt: TGTGCCAGCAATGCGGGGGGGACCTACGAGCAGTACTTC; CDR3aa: CASNAGGTYEQYF
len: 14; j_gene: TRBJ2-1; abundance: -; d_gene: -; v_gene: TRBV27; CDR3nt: TGTGCCAGCAGTTCTACCAGAGGTTCCAGTATTTGGTTCTTC; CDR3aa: CASSSTRGSSIWFF
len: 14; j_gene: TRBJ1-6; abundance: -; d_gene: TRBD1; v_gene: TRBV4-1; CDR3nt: TGCGCCAGCAGCCAAGGTGGCAGGGGGGAGTCCCTCCACTTT; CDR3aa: CASSQGGRGESLHF
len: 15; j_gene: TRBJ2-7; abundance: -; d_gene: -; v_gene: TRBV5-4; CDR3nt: TGTGCCAGCAGCTTGAGGGGGACGTCCCGCGGGGAGCAGTACTTC; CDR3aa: CASSLRGTSRGEQYF